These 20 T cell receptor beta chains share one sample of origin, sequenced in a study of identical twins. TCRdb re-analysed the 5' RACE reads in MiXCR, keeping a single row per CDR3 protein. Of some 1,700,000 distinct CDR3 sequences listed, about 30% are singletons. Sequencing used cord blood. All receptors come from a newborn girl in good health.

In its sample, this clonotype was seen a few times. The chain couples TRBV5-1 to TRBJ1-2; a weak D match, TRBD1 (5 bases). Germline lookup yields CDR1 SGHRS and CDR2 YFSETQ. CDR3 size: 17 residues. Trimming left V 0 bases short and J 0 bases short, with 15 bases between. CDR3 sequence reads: CASSLAGGRASNYGYTF. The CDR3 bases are TGCGCCAGCAGCTTGGCCGGGGGTAGGGCTTCTAACTATGGCTACACCTTC.

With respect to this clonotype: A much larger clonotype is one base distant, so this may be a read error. CDR3 nucleotides: TGCGCCAGCAGCCGTTGGACTAGCGGGAAATACGAGCAGTACTTC. Protein: CASSRWTSGKYEQYF. The chain carries TRBV5-1 and TRBJ2-7; 12 nucleotides align to TRBD2. J gave up 4 bases and V 4 bases, and 6 bases lay outside the gene matches. CDR1 SGHRS and CDR2 YFSETQ come from the germline V gene. The CDR3 runs to 15 residues.

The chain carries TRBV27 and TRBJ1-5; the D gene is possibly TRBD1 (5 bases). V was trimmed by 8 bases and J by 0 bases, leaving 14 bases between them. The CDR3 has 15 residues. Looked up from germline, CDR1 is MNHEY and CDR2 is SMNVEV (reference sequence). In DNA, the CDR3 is TGTGCCAGCTCAAACGCAGGGTATAGCAATCAGCCCCAGCATTTT. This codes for CASSNAGYSNQPQHF.

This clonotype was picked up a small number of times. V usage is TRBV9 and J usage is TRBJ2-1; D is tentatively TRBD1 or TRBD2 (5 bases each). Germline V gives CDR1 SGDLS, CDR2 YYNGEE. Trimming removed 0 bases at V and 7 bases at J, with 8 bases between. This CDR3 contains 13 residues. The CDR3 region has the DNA TGTGCCAGCAGCGTAGGGGGGATTAATGAGCAGTTCTTC. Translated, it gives CASSVGGINEQFF.

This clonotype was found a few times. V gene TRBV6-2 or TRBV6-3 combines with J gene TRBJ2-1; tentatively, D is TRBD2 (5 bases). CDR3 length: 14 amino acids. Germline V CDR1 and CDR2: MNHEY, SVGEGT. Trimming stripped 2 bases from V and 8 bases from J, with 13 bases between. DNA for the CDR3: TGTGCCAGCAGTTACCTAGCAAAATACGATGAGCAGTTCTTC. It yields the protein CASSYLAKYDEQFF.

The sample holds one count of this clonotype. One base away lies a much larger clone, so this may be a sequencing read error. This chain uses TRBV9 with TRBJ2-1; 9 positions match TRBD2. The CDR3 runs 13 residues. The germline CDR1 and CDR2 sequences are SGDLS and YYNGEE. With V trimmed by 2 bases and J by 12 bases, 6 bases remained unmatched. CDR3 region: CASSVYVAGAQFF. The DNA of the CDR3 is TGTGCCAGCAGCGTCTATGTAGCGGGGGCGCAGTTCTTC. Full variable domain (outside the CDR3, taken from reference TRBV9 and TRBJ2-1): DSGVTQTPKHLITATGQRVTLRCSPRSGDLSVYWYQQSLDQGLQFLIQYYNGEERAKGNILERFSAQQFPDLHSELNLSSLELGDSALYFCASSVYVAGAQFFGPGTRLTVL.

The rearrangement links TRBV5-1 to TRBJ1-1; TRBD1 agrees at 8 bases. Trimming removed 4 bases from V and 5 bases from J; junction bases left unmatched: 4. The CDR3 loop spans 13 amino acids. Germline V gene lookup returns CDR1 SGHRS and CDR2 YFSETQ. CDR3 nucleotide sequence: TGCGCCAGCAGCGCGGGGACAGGAACTGAAGCTTTCTTT. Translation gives CASSAGTGTEAFF.

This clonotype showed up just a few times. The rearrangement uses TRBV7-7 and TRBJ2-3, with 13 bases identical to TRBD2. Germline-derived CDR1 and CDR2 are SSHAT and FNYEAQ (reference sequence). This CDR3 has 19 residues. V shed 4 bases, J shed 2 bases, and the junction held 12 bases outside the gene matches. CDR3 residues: CASSSKLAGGPMFTDTQYF. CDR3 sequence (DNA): TGTGCCAGCAGCTCTAAACTAGCGGGGGGGCCTATGTTCACAGATACGCAGTATTTT. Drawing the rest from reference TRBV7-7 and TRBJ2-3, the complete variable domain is GAGVSQSPRYKVTKRGQDVTLRCDPISSHATLYWYQQALGQGPEFLTYFNYEAQPDKSGLPSDRFSAERPEGSISTLTIQRTEQRDSAMYRCASSSKLAGGPMFTDTQYFGPGTRLTVL.

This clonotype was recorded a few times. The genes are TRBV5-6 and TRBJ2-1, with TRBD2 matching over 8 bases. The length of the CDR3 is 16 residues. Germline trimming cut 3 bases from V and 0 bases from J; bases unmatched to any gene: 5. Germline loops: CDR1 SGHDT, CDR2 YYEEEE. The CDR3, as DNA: TGTGCCAGCAGCTACCAACTAGCGGCCTCCTACAATGAGCAGTTCTTC. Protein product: CASSYQLAASYNEQFF.

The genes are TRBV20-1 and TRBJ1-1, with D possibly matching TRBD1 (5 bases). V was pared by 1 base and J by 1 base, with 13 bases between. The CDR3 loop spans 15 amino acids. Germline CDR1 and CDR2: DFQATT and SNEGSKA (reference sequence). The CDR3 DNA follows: TGCAGTGCTAGAGCCTTGGGGGGGGAGAACACTGAAGCTTTCTTT. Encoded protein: CSARALGGENTEAFF.

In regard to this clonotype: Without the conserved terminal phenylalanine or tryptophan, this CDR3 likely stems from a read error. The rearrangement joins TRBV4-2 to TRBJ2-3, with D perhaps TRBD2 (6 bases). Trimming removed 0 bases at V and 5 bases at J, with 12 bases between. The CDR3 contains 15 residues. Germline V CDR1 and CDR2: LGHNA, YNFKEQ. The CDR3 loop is CASSQDTGSVDTQYV. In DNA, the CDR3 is TGTGCCAGCAGCCAAGATACCGGGAGTGTAGATACGCAGTATGTT.

CDR3 protein: CSARPAVLPDTQYF. CDR3 in DNA: TGCAGTGCTAGACCAGCGGTCTTGCCAGATACGCAGTATTTT. V gene TRBV20-1 combines with J gene TRBJ2-3, with a tentative D call TRBD2 (5 bases). V lost 2 bases and J 4 bases, leaving 13 bases between the germline ends. CDR3 length equals 14 residues. Germline values: CDR1 DFQATT, CDR2 SNEGSKA (reference sequence).

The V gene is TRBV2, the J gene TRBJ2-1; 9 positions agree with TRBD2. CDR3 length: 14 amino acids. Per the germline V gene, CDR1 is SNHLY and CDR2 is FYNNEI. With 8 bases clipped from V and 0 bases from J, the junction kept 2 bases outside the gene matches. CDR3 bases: TGTGCCAGCTTTAGCGGGAGCTCCTACAATGAGCAGTTCTTC. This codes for CASFSGSSYNEQFF.

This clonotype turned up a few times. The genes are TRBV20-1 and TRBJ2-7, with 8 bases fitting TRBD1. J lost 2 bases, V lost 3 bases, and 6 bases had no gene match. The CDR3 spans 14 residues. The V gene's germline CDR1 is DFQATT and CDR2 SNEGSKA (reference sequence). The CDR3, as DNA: TGCAGTGCTAGCCAGGGGGCCCACCCCTACGAGCAGTACTTC. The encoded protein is CSASQGAHPYEQYF.

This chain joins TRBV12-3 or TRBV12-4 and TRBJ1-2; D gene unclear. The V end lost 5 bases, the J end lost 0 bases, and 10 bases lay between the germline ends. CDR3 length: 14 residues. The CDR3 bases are TGTGCCAGCAGTGCGAACTTCCCTAACTATGGCTACACCTTC. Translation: CASSANFPNYGYTF.

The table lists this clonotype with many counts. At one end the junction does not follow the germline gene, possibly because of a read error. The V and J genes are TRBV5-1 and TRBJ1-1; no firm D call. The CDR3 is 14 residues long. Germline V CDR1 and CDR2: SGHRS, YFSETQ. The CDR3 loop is CASSLAAGSTEAFF. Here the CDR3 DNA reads TGTGCCAGCAGCTTAGCGGCCGGGAGCACTGAAGCTTTCTTT. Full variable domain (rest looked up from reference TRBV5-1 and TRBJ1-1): KAGVTQTPRYLIKTRGQQVTLSCSPISGHRSVSWYQQTPGQGLQFLFEYFSETQRNKGNFPGRFSGRQFSNSRSEMNVSTLELGDSALYLCASSLAAGSTEAFFGQGTRLTVV.

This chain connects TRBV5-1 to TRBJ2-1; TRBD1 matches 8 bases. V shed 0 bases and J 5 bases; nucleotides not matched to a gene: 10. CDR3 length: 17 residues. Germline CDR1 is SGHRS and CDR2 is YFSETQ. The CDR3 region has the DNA TGCGCCAGCAGCTTGGTACTTACGGGACAGGCAGACAATGAGCAGTTCTTC. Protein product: CASSLVLTGQADNEQFF.

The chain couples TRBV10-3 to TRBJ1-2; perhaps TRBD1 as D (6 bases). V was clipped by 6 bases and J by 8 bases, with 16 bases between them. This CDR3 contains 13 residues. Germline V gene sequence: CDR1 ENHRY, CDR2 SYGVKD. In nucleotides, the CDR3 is TGTGCCATCAGGCCTACAGGGAAGGAAGGCTACACCTTC. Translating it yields CAIRPTGKEGYTF.

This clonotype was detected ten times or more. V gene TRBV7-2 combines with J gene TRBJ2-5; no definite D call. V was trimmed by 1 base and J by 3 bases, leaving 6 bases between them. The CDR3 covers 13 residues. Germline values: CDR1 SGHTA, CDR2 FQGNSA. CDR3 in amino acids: CASSLGSKETQYF. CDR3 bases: TGTGCCAGCAGCTTAGGGTCTAAAGAGACCCAGTACTTC.

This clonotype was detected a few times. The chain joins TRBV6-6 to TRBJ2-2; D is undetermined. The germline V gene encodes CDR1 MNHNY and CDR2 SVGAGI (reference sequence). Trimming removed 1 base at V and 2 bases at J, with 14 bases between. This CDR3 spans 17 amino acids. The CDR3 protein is CASSYYPPGPNTGELFF. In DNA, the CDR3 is TGTGCCAGCAGTTACTACCCACCGGGCCCAAACACCGGGGAGCTGTTTTTT.